The sequence of this T cell receptor beta chain was determined in a study of response to subunit inactivated influenza vaccine. Points from the study as a whole: Authors proposed each seasonal influenza vaccination draws in few new T cells.

TCRdb independently ran MiXCR on the RT-PCR reads; one entry per CDR3 protein. The repertoire has hundreds of thousands of distinct CDR3 sequences, around 15% of them found once; the top ten carry less than 9%. This clonotype has a handful of counts. Antigen unknown. The sample here was PBMCs from blood, taken 14 days before vaccination. This TCR was sampled from a man between 50 and 59 years old who received an inactivated influenza vaccine.

This CDR3 reads CSVAENQNSPLHF. CDR3 nucleotide sequence: TGCAGCGTTGCAGAAAACCAGAATTCACCCCTCCACTTT. V gene TRBV29-1 combines with J gene TRBJ1-6; D gene unclear. The CDR3 loop spans 13 amino acids. The V gene's germline CDR1 is SQVTM and CDR2 ANQGSEA. The germline V and J ends were trimmed by 4 bases and 7 bases, with 11 bases remaining between them.